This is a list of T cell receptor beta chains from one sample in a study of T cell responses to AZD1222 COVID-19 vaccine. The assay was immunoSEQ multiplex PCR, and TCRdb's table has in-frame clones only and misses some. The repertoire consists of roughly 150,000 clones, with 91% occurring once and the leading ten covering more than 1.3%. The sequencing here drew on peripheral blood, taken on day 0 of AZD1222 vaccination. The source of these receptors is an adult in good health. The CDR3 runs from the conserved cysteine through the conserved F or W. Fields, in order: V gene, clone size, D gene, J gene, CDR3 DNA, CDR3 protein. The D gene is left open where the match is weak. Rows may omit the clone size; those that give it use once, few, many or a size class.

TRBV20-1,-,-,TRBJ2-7,TGCAGTGCTAGTCTGGTGCAGGACTACGAGCAGTACTTC,CSASLVQDYEQYF
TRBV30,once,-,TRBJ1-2,TGTGCCTGGGGGCAGGGGATAAACTATGGCTACACCTTC,CAWGQGINYGYTF
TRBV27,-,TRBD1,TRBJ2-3,TGTGCCAGCAGACCTGACAGAAGGGGGCGAGATACGCAGTATTTT,CASRPDRRGRDTQYF
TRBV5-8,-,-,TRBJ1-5,TGTGCCAGCAGCCGCACCAGTGGAGTGGCAGCTAATCAGCCCCAGCATTTT,CASSRTSGVAANQPQHF
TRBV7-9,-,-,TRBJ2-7,TGTGCCAGCAGCCCGGGGGGCCCGACCTACGAGCAGTACTTC,CASSPGGPTYEQYF
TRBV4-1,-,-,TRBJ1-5,TGCGCCAGCAGCCAAGATGGCGGGTCTAGAGAGCCCCAGCATTTT,CASSQDGGSREPQHF
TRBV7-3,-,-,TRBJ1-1,TGTGCCAGCAGCTGGGGACAGAACACTGAAGCTTTCTTT,CASSWGQNTEAFF
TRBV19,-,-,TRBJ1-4,TGTGCCAGTAGTTGGGACACTAATGAAAAACTGTTTTTT,CASSWDTNEKLFF
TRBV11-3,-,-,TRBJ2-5,TGTGCCAGCAGCTTCGGGACCGTCACGTCGAGGGCCCAGTACTTC,CASSFGTVTSRAQYF
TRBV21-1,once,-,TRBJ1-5,TGTGCCAGCAGAGGGCGAGGGGACAGATCATACAATCAGCCCCAGCATTTT,CASRGRGDRSYNQPQHF
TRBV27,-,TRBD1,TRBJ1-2,TGTGCCAGCAGCGAGGGACAGATCTACACCTTC,CASSEGQIYTF
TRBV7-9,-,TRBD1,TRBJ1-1,TGTGCCAGCAGCTTAGTAGGGAGGGGGCCGACTGAAGCTTTCTTT,CASSLVGRGPTEAFF
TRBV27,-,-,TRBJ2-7,TGTGCCAGCAGTCTGCTGGGGACGGCTACCTATGTACACGAGCAGTACTTC,CASSLLGTATYVHEQYF
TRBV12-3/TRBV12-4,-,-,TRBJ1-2,TGTGCCAGCTCACGGATACTTAACTATGGCTACACCTTC,CASSRILNYGYTF
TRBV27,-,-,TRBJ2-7,TGTGCCAGCAGTCCAAGGGGGGGAGGCTCCTACGAGCAGTACTTC,CASSPRGGGSYEQYF
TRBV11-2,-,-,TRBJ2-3,TGTGCCAGCAGCCGAATCGCCGGGGTCGATACGCAGTATTTT,CASSRIAGVDTQYF
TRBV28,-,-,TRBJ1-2,TGTGCCAGCAGTATCAGGAACCCAATCTATGGCTACACCTTC,CASSIRNPIYGYTF
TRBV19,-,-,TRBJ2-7,TGTGCCAGTAGTATAGACAGTTCTAGCTCCTACGAGCAGTACTTC,CASSIDSSSSYEQYF
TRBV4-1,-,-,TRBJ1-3,TGCGCCAGCAGCCAAGGCCACTCTTCCCCCGGAAACACCATATATTTT,CASSQGHSSPGNTIYF
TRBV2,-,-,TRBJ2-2,TGTGCCAGCACTCGGACAGTTATGAACACCGGGGAGCTGTTTTTT,CASTRTVMNTGELFF
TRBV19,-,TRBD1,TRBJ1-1,TGTGCCAGTAGGACCGGGACAGCGATGAACACTGAAGCTTTCTTT,CASRTGTAMNTEAFF
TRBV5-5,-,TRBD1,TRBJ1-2,TGTGCCAGCAGCTTGGGGCCTTCACAGGGGGCCTATGGCTACACCTTC,CASSLGPSQGAYGYTF
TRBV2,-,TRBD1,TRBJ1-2,TGTGCCAGCCGGGACAGGCACTGGGGCTACACCTTC,CASRDRHWGYTF
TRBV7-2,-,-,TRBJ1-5,TGTGCCAGCAGCTTGGCAGGGGGCAATCAGCCCCAGCATTTT,CASSLAGGNQPQHF
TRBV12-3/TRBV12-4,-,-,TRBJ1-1,TGTGCCAGCGGTTCGGGGCCCACTGAAGCTTTCTTT,CASGSGPTEAFF
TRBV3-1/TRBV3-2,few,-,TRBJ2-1,TGTGCCAGCAGCCAAGATATAGGGCAGGCGATCTTC,CASSQDIGQAIF
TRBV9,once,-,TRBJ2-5,TGTGCCAGCAGCGTAGCGGGGTTACAAGAGACCCAGTACTTC,CASSVAGLQETQYF
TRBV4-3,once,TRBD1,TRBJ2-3,TGCGCCAGCAGCCATACACAGGGGGCCGGAGATACGCAGTATTTT,CASSHTQGAGDTQYF
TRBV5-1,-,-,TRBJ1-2,TGCGCCAGCAGCTCCTCCGGGACCCCAAGGAGCTATGGCTACACCTTC,CASSSSGTPRSYGYTF
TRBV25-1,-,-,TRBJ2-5,TGTGCCAGCAGCGCCGCGGGGACAGCCCAAGAGACCCAGTACTTC,CASSAAGTAQETQYF
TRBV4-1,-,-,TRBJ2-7,TGCGCCAGCAGCCAAGACGACTACTACGAGCAGTACTTC,CASSQDDYYEQYF
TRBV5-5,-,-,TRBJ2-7,TGTGCCAGCAGCTTGGTTCAGCTCTACTCCTACGAGCAGTACTTC,CASSLVQLYSYEQYF
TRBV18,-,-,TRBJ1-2,TGTGCCAGCTCACGCGCCCCAGTGAGGGGCTATGGCTACACCTTC,CASSRAPVRGYGYTF
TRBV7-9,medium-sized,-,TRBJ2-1,TGTGCCAGCAGCTTAGTCGCGGTTTACGATGAGCAGTTCTTC,CASSLVAVYDEQFF
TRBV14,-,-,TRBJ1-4,TGTGCCAGCAGCCCCGGGTTGGGGGGTGCAAATGAAAAACTGTTTTTT,CASSPGLGGANEKLFF
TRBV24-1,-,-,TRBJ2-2,TGTGCCACCAGTGGGGGATTCTCGAACACCGGGGAGCTGTTTTTT,CATSGGFSNTGELFF
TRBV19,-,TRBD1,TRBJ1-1,TGTGCCAGTAGTATTCTACCCGACAGGGGGCCCACTGAAGCTTTCTTT,CASSILPDRGPTEAFF
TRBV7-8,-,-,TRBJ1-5,TGTGCCAGCAGCTTCCGCAGGGCTAGCAATCAGCCCCAGCATTTT,CASSFRRASNQPQHF
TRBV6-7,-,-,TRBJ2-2,TGTGCCAGCAGTTACTCCGGGGGGCAGTACACCGGGGAGCTGTTTTTT,CASSYSGGQYTGELFF
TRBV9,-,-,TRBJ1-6,TGTGCCAGCAATGAGGGATCCTATAATTCACCCCTCCACTTT,CASNEGSYNSPLHF
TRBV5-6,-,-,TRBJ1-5,TGTGCCAGCAGCGTTGGGGGGAGAGGTGATCAGCCCCAGCATTTT,CASSVGGRGDQPQHF
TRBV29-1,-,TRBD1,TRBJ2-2,TGCAGCGTTCGGACAGGGGGAGCCGGGGAGCTGTTTTTT,CSVRTGGAGELFF
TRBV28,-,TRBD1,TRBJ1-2,TGTGCCAGCAGTTTCCCCGACAGGGCGTCCTATGGCTACACCTTC,CASSFPDRASYGYTF
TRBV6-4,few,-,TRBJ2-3,TGTGCCAGCAGTTCGAGCGGGAGCACAGATACGCAGTATTTT,CASSSSGSTDTQYF
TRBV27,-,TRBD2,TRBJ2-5,TGTGCCAGCAGACAGGGGACTAGCCTGTACCAAGAGACCCAGTACTTC,CASRQGTSLYQETQYF
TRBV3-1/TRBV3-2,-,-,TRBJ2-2,TGTGCCAGCAGCCCCCGTCCCGCCCTTGCTCGGGGGTCGGCCGGGGAGCTGTTTTTT,CASSPRPALARGSAGELFF
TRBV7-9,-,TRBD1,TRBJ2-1,TGTGCCACCACGGGACAGGGGGTCTCCCATGAGCAGTTCTTC,CATTGQGVSHEQFF
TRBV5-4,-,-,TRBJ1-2,TGTGCCAGCAGCTTGGGGGGGGCTGTTTCCTATGGCTACACCTTC,CASSLGGAVSYGYTF
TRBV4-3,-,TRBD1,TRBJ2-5,TGCGCCAGCAGCCAAGGGACAGGGAGGGAGACCCAGTACTTC,CASSQGTGRETQYF
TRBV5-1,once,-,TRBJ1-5,TGCGCCAGCAGCTTGGGAGGGAATTTACAGCCCCAGCATTTT,CASSLGGNLQPQHF
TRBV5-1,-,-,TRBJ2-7,TGCGCCAGCAGCTTGGGGACTGTTACCTACGAGCAGTACTTC,CASSLGTVTYEQYF
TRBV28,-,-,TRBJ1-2,TGTGCCAGCAGTTTATTAGGACAAGGTTATGGCTACACCTTC,CASSLLGQGYGYTF